This T cell receptor beta chain appears in the sequencing data of a study of shared clonotypes between healthy human individuals. General study points: Memory subsets generally showed smaller estimated richness than naive subsets did.

The authors loaded approximately 220 ng DNA, about 30,000 T cell genomes, into sorted-subset replicate PCRs. Here immunoSEQ multiplex PCR was the method, and the copy in TCRdb shows in-frame clones only, minus some. The repertoire consists of around 1.4 million clones, with 98% to 99% occurring once and the leading ten covering about 0.35%. Concerning this clone: Its antigen is undetermined.

The CDR3 has 13 residues. Germline CDR1 reads SGHTA; CDR2 reads FQGNSA. Trimming removed 8 bases at V and 5 bases at J, with 15 bases between. This receptor was taken from a man aged 30 to 45 in good health. Sequencing was done on a sample of naive CD4+ T cells sorted from blood. Specified subset: CD45RA+ positively selected. The rearrangement uses TRBV7-2 and TRBJ2-5; D is perhaps TRBD1 (6 bases). Here the CDR3 DNA reads TGTGCCAGCGGCGAGGGGGTCAGGGAGACCCAGTACTTC. Residues: CASGEGVRETQYF.